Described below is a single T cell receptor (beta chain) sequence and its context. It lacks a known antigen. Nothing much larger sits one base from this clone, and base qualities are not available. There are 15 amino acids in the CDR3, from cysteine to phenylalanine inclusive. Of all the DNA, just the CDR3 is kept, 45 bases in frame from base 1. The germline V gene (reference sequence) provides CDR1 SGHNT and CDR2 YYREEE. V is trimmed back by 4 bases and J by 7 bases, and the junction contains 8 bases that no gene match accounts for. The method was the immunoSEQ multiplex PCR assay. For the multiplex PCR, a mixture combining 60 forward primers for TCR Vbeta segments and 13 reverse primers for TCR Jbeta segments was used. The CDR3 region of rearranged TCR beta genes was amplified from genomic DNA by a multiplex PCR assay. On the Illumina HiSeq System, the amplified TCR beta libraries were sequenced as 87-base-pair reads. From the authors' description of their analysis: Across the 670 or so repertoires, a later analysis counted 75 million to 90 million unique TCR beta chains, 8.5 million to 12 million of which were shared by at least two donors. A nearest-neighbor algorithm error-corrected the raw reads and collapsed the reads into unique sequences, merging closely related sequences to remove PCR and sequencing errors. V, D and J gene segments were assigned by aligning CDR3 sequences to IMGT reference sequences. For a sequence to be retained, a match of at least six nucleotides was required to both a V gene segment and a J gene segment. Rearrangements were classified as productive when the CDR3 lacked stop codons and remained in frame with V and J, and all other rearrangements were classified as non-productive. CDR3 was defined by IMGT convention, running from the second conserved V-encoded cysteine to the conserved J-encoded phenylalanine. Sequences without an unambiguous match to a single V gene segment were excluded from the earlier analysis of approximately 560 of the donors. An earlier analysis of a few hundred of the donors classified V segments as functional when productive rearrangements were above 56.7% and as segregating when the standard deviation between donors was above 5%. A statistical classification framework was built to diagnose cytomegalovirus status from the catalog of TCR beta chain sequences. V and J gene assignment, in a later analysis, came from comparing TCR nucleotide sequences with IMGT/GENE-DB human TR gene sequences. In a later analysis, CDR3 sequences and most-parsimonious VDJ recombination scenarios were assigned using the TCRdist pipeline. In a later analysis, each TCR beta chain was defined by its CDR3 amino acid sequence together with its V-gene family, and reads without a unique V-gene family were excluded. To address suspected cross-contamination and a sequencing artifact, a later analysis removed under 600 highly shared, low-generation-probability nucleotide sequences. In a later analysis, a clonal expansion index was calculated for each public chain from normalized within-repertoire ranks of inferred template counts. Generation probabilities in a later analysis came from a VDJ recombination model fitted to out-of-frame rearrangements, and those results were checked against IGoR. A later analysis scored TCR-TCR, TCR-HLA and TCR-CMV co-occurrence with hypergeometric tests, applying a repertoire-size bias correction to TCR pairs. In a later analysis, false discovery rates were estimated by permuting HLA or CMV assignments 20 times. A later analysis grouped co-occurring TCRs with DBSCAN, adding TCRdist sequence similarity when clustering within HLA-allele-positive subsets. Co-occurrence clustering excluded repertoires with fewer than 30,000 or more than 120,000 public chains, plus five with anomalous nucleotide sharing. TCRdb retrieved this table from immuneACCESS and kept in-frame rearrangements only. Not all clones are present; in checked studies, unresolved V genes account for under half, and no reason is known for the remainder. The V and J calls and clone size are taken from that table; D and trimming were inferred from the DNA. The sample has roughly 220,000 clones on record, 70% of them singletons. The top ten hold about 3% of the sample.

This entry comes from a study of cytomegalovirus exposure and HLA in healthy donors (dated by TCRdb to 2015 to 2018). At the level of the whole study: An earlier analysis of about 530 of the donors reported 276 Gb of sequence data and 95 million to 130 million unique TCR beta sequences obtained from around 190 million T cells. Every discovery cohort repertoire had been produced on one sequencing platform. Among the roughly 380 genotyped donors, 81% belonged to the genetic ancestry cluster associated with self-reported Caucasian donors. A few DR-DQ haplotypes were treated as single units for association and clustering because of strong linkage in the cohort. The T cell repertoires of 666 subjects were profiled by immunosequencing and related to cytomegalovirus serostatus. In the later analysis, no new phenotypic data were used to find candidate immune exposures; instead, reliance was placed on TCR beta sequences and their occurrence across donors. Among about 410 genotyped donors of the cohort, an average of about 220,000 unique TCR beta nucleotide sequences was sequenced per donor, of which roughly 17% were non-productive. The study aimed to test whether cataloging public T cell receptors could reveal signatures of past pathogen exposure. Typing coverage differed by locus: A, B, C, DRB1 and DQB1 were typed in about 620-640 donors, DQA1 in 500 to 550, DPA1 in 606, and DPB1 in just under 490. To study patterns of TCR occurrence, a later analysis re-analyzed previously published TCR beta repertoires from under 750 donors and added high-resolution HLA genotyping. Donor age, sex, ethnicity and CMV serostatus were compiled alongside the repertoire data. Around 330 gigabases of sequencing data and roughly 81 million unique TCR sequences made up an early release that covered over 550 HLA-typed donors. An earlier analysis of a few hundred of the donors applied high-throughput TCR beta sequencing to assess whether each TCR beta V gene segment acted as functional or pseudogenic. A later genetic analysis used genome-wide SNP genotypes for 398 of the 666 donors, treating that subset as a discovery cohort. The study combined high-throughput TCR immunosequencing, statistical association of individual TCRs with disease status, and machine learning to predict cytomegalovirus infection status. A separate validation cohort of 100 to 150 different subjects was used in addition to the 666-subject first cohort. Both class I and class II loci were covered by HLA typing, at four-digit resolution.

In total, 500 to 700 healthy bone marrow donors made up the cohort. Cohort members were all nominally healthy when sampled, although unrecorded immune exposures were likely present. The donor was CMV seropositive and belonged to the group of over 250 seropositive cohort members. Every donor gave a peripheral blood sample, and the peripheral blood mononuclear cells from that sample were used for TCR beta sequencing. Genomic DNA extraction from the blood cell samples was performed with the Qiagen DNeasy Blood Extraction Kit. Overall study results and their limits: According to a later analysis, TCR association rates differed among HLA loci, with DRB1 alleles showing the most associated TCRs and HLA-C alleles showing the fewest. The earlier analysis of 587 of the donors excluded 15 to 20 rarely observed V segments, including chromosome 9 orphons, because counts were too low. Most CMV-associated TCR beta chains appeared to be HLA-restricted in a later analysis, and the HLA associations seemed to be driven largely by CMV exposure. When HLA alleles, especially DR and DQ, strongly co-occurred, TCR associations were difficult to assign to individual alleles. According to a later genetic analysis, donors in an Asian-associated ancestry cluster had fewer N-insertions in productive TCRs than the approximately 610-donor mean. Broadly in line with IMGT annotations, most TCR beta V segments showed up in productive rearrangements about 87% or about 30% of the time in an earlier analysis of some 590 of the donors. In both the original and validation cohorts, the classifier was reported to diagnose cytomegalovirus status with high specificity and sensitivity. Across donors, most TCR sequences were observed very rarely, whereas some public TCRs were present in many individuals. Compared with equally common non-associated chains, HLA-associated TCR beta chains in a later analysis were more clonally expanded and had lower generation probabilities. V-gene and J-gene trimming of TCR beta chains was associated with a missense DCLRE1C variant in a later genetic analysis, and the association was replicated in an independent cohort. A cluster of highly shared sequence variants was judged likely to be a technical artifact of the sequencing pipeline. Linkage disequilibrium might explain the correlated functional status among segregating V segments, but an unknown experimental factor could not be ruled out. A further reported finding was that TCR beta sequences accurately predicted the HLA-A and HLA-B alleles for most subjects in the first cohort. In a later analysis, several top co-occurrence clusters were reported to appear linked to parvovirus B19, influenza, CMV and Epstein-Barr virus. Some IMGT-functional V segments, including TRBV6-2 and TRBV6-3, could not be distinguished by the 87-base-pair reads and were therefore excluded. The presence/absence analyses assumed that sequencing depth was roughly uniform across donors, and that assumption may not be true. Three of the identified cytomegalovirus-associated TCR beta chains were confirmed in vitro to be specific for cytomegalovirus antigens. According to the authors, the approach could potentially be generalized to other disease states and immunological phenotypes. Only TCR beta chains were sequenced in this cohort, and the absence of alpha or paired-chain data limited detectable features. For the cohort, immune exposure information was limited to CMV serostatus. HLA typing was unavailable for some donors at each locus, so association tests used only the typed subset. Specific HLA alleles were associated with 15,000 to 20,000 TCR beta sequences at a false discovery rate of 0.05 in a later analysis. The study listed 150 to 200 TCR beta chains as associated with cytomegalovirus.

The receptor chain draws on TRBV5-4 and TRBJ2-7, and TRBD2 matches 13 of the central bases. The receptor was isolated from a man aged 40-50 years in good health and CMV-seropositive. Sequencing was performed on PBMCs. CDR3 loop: CASSPTSGGAGEQYF. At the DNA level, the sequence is TGTGCCAGCAGCCCTACTAGCGGGGGGGCTGGGGAGCAGTACTTC.